Detailed here is one T cell receptor beta chain. From RNA transcripts, TCR beta CDR3 regions were amplified. The primer set for the first-round RT-PCR of the TCR CDR3 was HTBI. MiXCR, run by TCRdb on the multiplex PCR reads, gives a single entry per CDR3 protein. This sample has 250,000 to 300,000 distinct CDR3 sequences, with 15% to 20% found just once. This specimen belongs to a study of T cells in Graves' hyperthyroidism and ophthalmopathy. The germline CDR1 and CDR2 sequences are SEHNR and FQNEAQ (reference sequence). This CDR3 has 14 residues. V was clipped by 2 bases and J by 4 bases, with 10 bases between them.

The chain links TRBV7-9 to TRBJ2-3, with D tentatively TRBD2 (6 bases). The sequence was collected from a man aged 45-60 years with Graves' ophthalmopathy. Material for sequencing was blood. The CDR3 sequence: CASSLLAISDTQYF. CDR3 in DNA: TGTGCCAGCAGCTTACTAGCGATTTCAGATACGCAGTATTTT.